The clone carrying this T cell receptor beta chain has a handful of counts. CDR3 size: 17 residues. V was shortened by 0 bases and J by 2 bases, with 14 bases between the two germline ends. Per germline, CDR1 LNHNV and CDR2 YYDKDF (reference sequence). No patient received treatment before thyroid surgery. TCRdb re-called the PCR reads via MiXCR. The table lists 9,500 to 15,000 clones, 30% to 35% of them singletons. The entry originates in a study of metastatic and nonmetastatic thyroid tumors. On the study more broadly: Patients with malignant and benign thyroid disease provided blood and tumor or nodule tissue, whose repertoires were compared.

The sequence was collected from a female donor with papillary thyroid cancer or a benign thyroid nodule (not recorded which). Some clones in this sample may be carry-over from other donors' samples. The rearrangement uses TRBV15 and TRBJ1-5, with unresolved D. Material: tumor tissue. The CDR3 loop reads CATSRDYGPGGNQPQHF. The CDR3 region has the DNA TGTGCCACCAGCAGAGATTACGGACCAGGAGGCAATCAGCCCCAGCATTTT.